This T cell receptor beta chain originates from a study of cytomegalovirus exposure and HLA in healthy donors (dated by TCRdb to the late 2010s). Background on the whole study: An earlier analysis of some 600 of the donors reported under 300 Gb of sequence data and 95 million to 130 million unique TCR beta sequences obtained from about 180 million T cells. A later analysis re-analyzed previously published TCR beta repertoires from approximately 700 donors and added high-resolution HLA genotyping to study TCR occurrence patterns. The T cell repertoires of several hundred subjects were profiled by immunosequencing and related to cytomegalovirus serostatus. All discovery cohort repertoires had been generated on a single sequencing platform. In a later genetic analysis, genome-wide SNP genotypes for 398 of the 666 donors were used, and that subset was treated as a discovery cohort. Roughly 300 gigabases of sequencing data and tens of millions of unique TCR sequences were included in an early release covering roughly 700 HLA-typed donors. The study aimed to test whether signatures of past pathogen exposure could be identified by cataloging public T cell receptors. Typing coverage varied by locus: about 620-630 donors for A, B, C, DRB1 and DQB1; 522 for DQA1; more than 600 for DPA1; more than 450 for DPB1. To decide whether each TCR beta V gene segment behaved as functional or pseudogenic, an earlier analysis of some 570 of the donors relied on high-throughput TCR beta sequencing. Among the roughly 370 genotyped donors, approximately 82% belonged to the genetic ancestry cluster associated with self-reported Caucasian donors. A few DR-DQ haplotypes were treated as single units for association and clustering because of strong linkage in the cohort. Both class I and class II loci were covered by HLA typing, at four-digit resolution. A separate validation cohort of roughly 130 different subjects was used in addition to the roughly 640-subject first cohort. To predict cytomegalovirus infection status, the study combined high-throughput TCR immunosequencing, statistical association of individual TCRs with disease status, and machine learning. On average, roughly 240,000 unique TCR beta nucleotide sequences were sequenced per donor among 398 genotyped donors of the cohort, with roughly 18% of those sequences being non-productive. The later analysis used no new phenotypic data to find candidate immune exposures, relying instead on TCR beta sequences and their occurrence across donors. Donor age, sex, ethnicity and CMV serostatus were compiled alongside the repertoire data.

The germline V gene gives CDR1 as SNHLY and CDR2 as FYNNEI. Taken from cysteine to phenylalanine, the CDR3 has 14 residues. Left in the record is the CDR3 DNA by itself, 42 bases read in frame from the first base. Study-wide findings and limitations: A later analysis found that HLA-associated TCR beta chains were more clonally expanded and had lower generation probabilities than equally common non-associated chains. Compared with the approximately 600-donor mean, donors in an Asian-associated ancestry cluster had fewer N-insertions in productive TCRs, according to a later genetic analysis. The classifier was reported to diagnose cytomegalovirus status with high specificity and sensitivity in both the original and validation cohorts. For the cohort, immune exposure information was limited to CMV serostatus. According to a later analysis, most CMV-associated TCR beta chains appeared to be HLA-restricted, and the HLA associations seemed to be driven largely by CMV exposure. When HLA alleles, especially DR and DQ, strongly co-occurred, TCR associations were difficult to assign to individual alleles. A cluster of highly shared sequence variants was judged likely to represent a technical artifact of the sequencing pipeline. Most TCR sequences were observed very rarely across donors, whereas some public TCRs were present in many individuals. In a later genetic analysis, a missense DCLRE1C variant was associated with V-gene and J-gene trimming of TCR beta chains, and the association was replicated in an independent cohort. Three of the identified cytomegalovirus-associated TCR beta chains were confirmed in vitro to be specific for cytomegalovirus antigens. According to a later analysis, parvovirus B19, influenza, CMV and Epstein-Barr virus appeared linked to several top co-occurrence clusters. In the study, approximately 150 TCR beta chains were listed as associated with cytomegalovirus. An earlier analysis of around 500 of the donors showed that most TCR beta V segments appeared in productive rearrangements either about 90% or about 30% of the time, which broadly matched IMGT annotations. In a later analysis, 15,000 to 20,000 TCR beta sequences were associated with specific HLA alleles at a false discovery rate of 0.05. Because some donors lacked HLA typing at each locus, the association tests relied only on the typed subset. The authors suggested that the approach could potentially be generalized to other disease states and immunological phenotypes. The 87-base-pair reads could not distinguish some IMGT-functional V segments, including TRBV6-2 and TRBV6-3, so those segments were excluded. The cohort was sequenced for TCR beta chains only, and without alpha or paired-chain data the features that could be detected were limited. Correlated functional status among segregating V segments might reflect linkage disequilibrium, but an unknown experimental factor could not be ruled out. Because counts were too low, roughly 16 rarely observed V segments, including chromosome 9 orphons, were excluded from the earlier analysis of around 640 of the donors. In a later analysis, the rate of TCR association differed among HLA loci, with DRB1 alleles having the most associated TCRs and HLA-C alleles having the fewest. A further reported finding was that TCR beta sequences accurately predicted the HLA-A and HLA-B alleles for most subjects in the first cohort. Sequencing depth was assumed to be roughly uniform across donors in the presence/absence analyses, though that assumption may not hold.

The cohort comprised hundreds of healthy bone marrow donors. At the time of sampling, every cohort member was nominally healthy, though immune exposures that went unrecorded were likely present. The donor tested CMV seropositive, placing the donor among the 310 or so seropositive members of the cohort. A peripheral blood sample was collected from each donor, and TCR beta sequencing was performed on peripheral blood mononuclear cells. The Qiagen DNeasy Blood Extraction Kit was used to extract genomic DNA from the blood cell samples. On this clone: Its antigen is unknown. The record has no base qualities; no much larger clone is one base away.

The method was the immunoSEQ multiplex PCR assay. The multiplex PCR relied on a mix of 60 forward primers for TCR Vbeta segments and 13 reverse primers for TCR Jbeta segments. A multiplex PCR assay on genomic DNA amplified the CDR3 region of rearranged TCR beta genes. The amplified TCR beta libraries were sequenced on the Illumina HiSeq System as 87-base-pair reads. Per the source publication's procedure: Across the 670 or so repertoires, a later analysis counted tens of millions of unique TCR beta chains, 9.5 million to 13 million of which were shared by at least two donors. Raw reads were error-corrected and collapsed into unique sequences by a nearest-neighbor algorithm in which closely related sequences were merged to remove PCR and sequencing errors. V, D and J gene segments were assigned by aligning CDR3 sequences to IMGT reference sequences. For a sequence to be retained, a match of at least six nucleotides was required to both a V gene segment and a J gene segment. A rearrangement was called productive if the CDR3 had no stop codons and remained in frame with V and J, and every other rearrangement was called non-productive. CDR3 was defined according to IMGT convention as the region running from the second conserved V-encoded cysteine to the conserved J-encoded phenylalanine. The earlier analysis of about 590 of the donors excluded sequences that lacked an unambiguous match to a single V gene segment. An earlier analysis of approximately 590 of the donors classified V segments as functional when productive rearrangements were above 56.7% and as segregating when the standard deviation between donors was above 5%. To diagnose cytomegalovirus status from the catalog of TCR beta chain sequences, a statistical classification framework was built. In a later analysis, V and J genes were assigned by comparing TCR nucleotide sequences against IMGT/GENE-DB human TR gene sequences. A later analysis assigned CDR3 sequences and most-parsimonious VDJ recombination scenarios with the TCRdist pipeline. A later analysis defined each TCR beta chain by its CDR3 amino acid sequence plus V-gene family, and excluded reads lacking a unique V-gene family. A later analysis removed several hundred highly shared, low-generation-probability nucleotide sequences to deal with suspected cross-contamination and a sequencing artifact. In a later analysis, a clonal expansion index was calculated for each public chain from normalized within-repertoire ranks of inferred template counts. In a later analysis, generation probabilities were computed with a VDJ recombination model fitted to out-of-frame rearrangements, and the resulting probabilities were checked against IGoR. In a later analysis, hypergeometric tests were used to score TCR-TCR, TCR-HLA and TCR-CMV co-occurrence, with a repertoire-size bias correction applied to TCR pairs. To estimate false discovery rates, a later analysis permuted the HLA or CMV assignments 20 times. A later analysis grouped co-occurring TCRs with DBSCAN, adding TCRdist sequence similarity when clustering within HLA-allele-positive subsets. Repertoires with fewer than 30,000 or more than 120,000 public chains, plus five repertoires with anomalous nucleotide sharing, were excluded from co-occurrence clustering. Imported from immuneACCESS, the table was reduced by TCRdb to in-frame sequences with V and J called. These copies leave out some clones; in studies compared against another copy, an unresolved V gene accounts for under half, and the cause of the remainder is not known. V and J calls and clone size are copied from that table; D and trimming were computed from the DNA. The sample includes around 140,000 clones, with roughly 80% observed a single time. The ten largest clones represent around 8.1% of the sample.

The material sequenced was PBMCs. The chain was built from TRBV2 and TRBJ2-5; 7 central bases correspond to TRBD2. With the DNA end fitting TRBJ2-7 better, the J assignment may be wrong. This sequence originates from a woman between 50 and 59 years old in good health and CMV-seropositive. CDR3 protein: CASREGGMIYEQYF. The DNA sequence is TGTGCCAGCAGAGAGGGAGGGATGATCTACGAGCAGTACTTC.